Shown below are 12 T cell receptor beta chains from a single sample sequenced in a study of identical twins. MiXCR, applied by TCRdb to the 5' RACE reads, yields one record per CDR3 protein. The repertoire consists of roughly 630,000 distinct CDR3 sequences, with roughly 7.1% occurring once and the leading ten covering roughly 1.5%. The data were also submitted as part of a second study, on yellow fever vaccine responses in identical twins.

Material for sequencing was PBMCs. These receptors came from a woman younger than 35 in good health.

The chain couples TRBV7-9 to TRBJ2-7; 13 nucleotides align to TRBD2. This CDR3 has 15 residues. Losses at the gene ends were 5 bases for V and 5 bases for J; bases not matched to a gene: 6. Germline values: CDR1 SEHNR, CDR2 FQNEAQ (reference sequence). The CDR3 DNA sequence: TGTGCCAGCAGCGGAACTAGCGGGAGGGTCCACGAGCAGTACTTC. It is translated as CASSGTSGRVHEQYF.

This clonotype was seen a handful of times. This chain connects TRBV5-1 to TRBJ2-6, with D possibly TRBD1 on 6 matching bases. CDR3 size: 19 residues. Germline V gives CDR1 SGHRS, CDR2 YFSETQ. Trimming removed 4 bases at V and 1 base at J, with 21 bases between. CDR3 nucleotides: TGCGCCAGCAGCCCGGCCTGGACAGAAACATCATCTGGGGCCAACGTCCTGACTTTC. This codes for CASSPAWTETSSGANVLTF.

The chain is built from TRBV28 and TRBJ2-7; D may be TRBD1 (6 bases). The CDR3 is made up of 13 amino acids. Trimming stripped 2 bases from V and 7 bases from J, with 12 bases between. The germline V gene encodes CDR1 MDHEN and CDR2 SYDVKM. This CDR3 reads CASSLQGFWEQYF. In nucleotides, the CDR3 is TGTGCCAGCAGTTTACAGGGGTTCTGGGAGCAGTACTTC.

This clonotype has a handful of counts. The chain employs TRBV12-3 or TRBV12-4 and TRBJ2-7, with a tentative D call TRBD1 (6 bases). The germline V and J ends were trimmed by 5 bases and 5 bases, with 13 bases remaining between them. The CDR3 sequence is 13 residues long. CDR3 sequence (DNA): TGTGCCAGCAGTAGCGGACAGCCCCACGAGCAGTACTTC. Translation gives CASSSGQPHEQYF.

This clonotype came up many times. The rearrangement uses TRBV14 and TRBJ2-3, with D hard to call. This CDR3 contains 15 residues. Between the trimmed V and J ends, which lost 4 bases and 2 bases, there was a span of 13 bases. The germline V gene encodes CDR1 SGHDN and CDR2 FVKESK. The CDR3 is CASSLHSTDTDTQYF. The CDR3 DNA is TGTGCCAGCAGCCTACACAGTACCGACACAGATACGCAGTATTTT. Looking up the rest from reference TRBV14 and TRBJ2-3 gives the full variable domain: EAGVTQFPSHSVIEKGQTVTLRCDPISGHDNLYWYRRVMGKEIKFLLHFVKESKQDESGMPNNRFLAERTGGTYSTLKVQPAELEDSGVYFCASSLHSTDTDTQYFGPGTRLTVL.

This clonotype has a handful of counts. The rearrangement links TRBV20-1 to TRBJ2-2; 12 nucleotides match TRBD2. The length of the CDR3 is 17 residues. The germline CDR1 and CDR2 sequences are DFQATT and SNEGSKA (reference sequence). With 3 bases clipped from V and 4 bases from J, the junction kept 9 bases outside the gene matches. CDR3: CSASLTSGGRSTGELFF. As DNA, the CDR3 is TGCAGTGCTAGCTTGACTAGCGGGGGCCGAAGCACCGGGGAGCTGTTTTTT.

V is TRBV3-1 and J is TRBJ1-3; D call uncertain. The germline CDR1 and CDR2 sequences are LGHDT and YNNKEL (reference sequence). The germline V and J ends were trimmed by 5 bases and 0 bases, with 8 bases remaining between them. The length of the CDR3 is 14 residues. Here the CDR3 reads CASSVGYSGNTIYF. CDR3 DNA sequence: TGTGCCAGCAGCGTGGGATACTCTGGAAACACCATATATTTT. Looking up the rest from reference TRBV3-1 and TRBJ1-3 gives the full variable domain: DTAVSQTPKYLVTQMGNDKSIKCEQNLGHDTMYWYKQDSKKFLKIMFSYNNKELIINETVPNRFSPKSPDKAHLNLHINSLELGDSAVYFCASSVGYSGNTIYFGEGSWLTVV.

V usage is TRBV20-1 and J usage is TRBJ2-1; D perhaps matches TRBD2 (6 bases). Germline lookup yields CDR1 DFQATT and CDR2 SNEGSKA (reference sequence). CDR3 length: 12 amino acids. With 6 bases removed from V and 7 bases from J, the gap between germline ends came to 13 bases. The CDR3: CSALKTRNEQFF. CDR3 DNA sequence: TGCAGTGCCCTCAAGACTAGGAATGAGCAGTTCTTC.

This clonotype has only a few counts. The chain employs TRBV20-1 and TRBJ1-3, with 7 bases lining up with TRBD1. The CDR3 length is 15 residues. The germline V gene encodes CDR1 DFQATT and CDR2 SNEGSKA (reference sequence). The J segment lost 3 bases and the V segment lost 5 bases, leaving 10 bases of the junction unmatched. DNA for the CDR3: TGCAGTGCTCCCAGACAGGGACTGAATGGAAACACCATATATTTT. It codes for CSAPRQGLNGNTIYF.

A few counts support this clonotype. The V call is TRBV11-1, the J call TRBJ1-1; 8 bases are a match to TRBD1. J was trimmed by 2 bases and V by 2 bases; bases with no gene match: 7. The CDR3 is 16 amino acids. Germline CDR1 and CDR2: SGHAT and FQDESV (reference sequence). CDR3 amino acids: CASSLTQGAGNTEAFF. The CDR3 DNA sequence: TGTGCCAGCAGCTTAACTCAGGGGGCGGGAAACACTGAAGCTTTCTTT.

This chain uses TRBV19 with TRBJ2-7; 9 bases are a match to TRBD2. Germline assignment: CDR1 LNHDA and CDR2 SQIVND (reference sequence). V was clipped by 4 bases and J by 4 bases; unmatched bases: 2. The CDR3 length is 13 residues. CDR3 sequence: CASSTTSGYEQYF. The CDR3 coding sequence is TGTGCCAGTAGTACGACTAGCGGTTACGAGCAGTACTTC.

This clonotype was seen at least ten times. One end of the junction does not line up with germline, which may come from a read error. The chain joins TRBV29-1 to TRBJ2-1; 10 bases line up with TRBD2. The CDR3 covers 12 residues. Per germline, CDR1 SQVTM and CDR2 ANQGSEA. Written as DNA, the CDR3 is TGTTCTAGCGGGAGCTCCTACAATGAGCAGTTCTTC. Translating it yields CSSGSSYNEQFF.